Described below is a single T cell receptor (beta chain) sequence and its context. V lost 6 bases and J lost 4, with 12 bases in between. Germline lookup yields CDR1 MNHEY and CDR2 SVGAGI. The CDR3 has 14 amino acids. Documented time point: pre-sensitization, week 0. Treatment denoted: therapeutic diphenylcyclopropenone sensitization with weekly scalp DPC. MiXCR, run by TCRdb on the RACE reads, gives a single entry per CDR3 protein. The data hold 250,000 to 300,000 distinct CDR3 sequences, with almost 8% observed a single time. This specimen comes from a study of human T cells and chemical hapten exposure.

J is TRBJ1-4 and V is TRBV6-5; D not resolved. The sequence came from a man aged 18 to 29 with alopecia areata. Some clones in this sample may be carry-over from other donors' samples. Specimen: whole blood, collected in connection with sensitization to the hapten diphenylcyclopropenone (DPC). Written as DNA, the CDR3 is TGTGCCAGCAGGATCGGACCGTATAATGAAAAACTGTTTTTT. Translation gives CASRIGPYNEKLFF.